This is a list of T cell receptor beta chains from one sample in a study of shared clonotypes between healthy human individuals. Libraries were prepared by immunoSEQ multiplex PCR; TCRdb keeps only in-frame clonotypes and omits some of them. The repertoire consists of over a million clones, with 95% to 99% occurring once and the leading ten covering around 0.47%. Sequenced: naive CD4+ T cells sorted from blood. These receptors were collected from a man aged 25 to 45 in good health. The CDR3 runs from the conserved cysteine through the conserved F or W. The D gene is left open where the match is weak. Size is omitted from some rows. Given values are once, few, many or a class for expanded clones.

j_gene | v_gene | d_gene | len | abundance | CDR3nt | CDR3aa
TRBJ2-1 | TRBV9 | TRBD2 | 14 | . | TGTGCCAGCAGGGACGCGGGGGACCACAATGAGCAGTTCTTC | CASRDAGDHNEQFF
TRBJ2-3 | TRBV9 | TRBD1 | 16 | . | TGTGCCAGCAGCGGGCCGACAGGGGGCGCTTCAGATACGCAGTATTTT | CASSGPTGGASDTQYF
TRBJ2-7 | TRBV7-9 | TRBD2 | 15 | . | TGTGCCAGCAGCTCAGTAGCGGGAGCTCCCTACGAGCAGTACTTC | CASSSVAGAPYEQYF
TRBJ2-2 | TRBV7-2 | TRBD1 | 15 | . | TGTGCCAGCAGCTTCTGGACAGGGGCCATCGGGGAGCTGTTTTTT | CASSFWTGAIGELFF
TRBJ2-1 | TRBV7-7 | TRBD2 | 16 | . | TGTGCTAGCAGCCCCAACCCTAGCGGGAGGCTCAATGAGCAGTTCTTC | CASSPNPSGRLNEQFF
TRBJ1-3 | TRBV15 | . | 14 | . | TGTGCCACCAGCAGTCAGGGACTTGGAAACACCATATATTTT | CATSSQGLGNTIYF
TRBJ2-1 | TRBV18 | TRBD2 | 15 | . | TGTGCCAGCTCTAGCGGGACGGGGGACTACAATGAGCAGTTCTTC | CASSSGTGDYNEQFF
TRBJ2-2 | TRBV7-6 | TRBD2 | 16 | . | TGTGCCAGCAGCGCAAAGGCTAGCGGTGGCACCGGGGAGCTGTTTTTT | CASSAKASGGTGELFF
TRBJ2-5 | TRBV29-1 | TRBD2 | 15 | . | TGCAGCGGAGCGGGACTGGGGCCGTACCAAGAGACCCAGTACTTC | CSGAGLGPYQETQYF
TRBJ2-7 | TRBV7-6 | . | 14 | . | TGTGCCAGCAGCTTCCTGGACAGAAGCTACGAGCAGTACTTC | CASSFLDRSYEQYF
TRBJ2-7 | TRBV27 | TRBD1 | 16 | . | TGTGCCAGCGCAATTAATGACAGGGTAGCTCTCTACGAGCAGTACTTC | CASAINDRVALYEQYF
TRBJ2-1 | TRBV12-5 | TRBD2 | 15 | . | TGTGCTAGTGAACCCGGGACTAGCTCCTACAATGAGCAGTTCTTC | CASEPGTSSYNEQFF
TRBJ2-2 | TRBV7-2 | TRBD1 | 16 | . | TGTGCCAGCAGCCGAACAACAGGGGCAGGCACCGGGGAGCTGTTTTTT | CASSRTTGAGTGELFF
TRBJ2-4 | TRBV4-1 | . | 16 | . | TGCGCCAGCAGAGATAGAGAACGGGGGAAGGAAAACATTCAGTACTTC | CASRDRERGKENIQYF
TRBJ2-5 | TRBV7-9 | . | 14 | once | TGTGCCAGCAGCTTAGCGAAGGCTCAAGAGACCCAGTACTTC | CASSLAKAQETQYF
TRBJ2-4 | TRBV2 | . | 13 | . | TGTGCCAGCAGGGGGTTTGCCAAAAACATTCAGTACTTC | CASRGFAKNIQYF
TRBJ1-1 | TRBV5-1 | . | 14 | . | TGCGCCAGCAGCTTGTTCCAGATTAACACTGAAGCTTTCTTT | CASSLFQINTEAFF